This is a list of T cell receptor beta chains from one sample in a study of blood T cell repertoires in COVID-19. Libraries were prepared by immunoSEQ multiplex PCR; TCRdb keeps only in-frame clonotypes and omits some of them. This repertoire shows around 120,000 clones, more than 90% found once; its top ten account for over 3.5%. Source material: peripheral blood. Every receptor here comes from a man aged 50-60 years with active COVID-19. Each CDR3 is given with its conserved first and last residue. A D gene is named only where the DNA matches it firmly. The size entry is marked missing in some rows and otherwise reads once, few, many or a size class.

J,D,size,V,CDR3,DNA
TRBJ2-7,TRBD1,NA,TRBV6-1,CASSERDRGLYEQYF,TGTGCCAGCAGTGAGCGGGACAGGGGGCTATACGAGCAGTACTTC
TRBJ2-3,TRBD1,once,TRBV5-1,CASSLDHRGFSSTDTQYF,TGCGCCAGCAGCTTGGATCACAGGGGGTTCTCTAGCACAGATACGCAGTATTTT
TRBJ2-3,NA,NA,TRBV9,CASSVGGVSTDTQYF,TGTGCCAGCAGCGTAGGCGGGGTCTCCACAGATACGCAGTATTTT
TRBJ1-1,NA,NA,TRBV18,CASSSTVNTEAFF,TGTGCCAGCTCAAGTACAGTGAACACTGAAGCTTTCTTT
TRBJ1-2,NA,few,TRBV5-4,CASTLRGANYGYTF,TGTGCCAGCACCCTTCGCGGGGCGAACTATGGCTACACCTTC
TRBJ2-3,TRBD2,NA,TRBV27,CASSLSGGVGRDTQYF,TGTGCCAGCAGTTTAAGCGGGGGGGTTGGTAGGGATACGCAGTATTTT
TRBJ2-2,NA,NA,TRBV10-3,CAISESQGFTGELFF,TGTGCCATCAGTGAGTCACAGGGATTCACCGGGGAGCTGTTTTTT
TRBJ1-6,NA,few,TRBV5-1,CASSSTGANSPLHF,TGCGCCAGCAGCTCGACAGGAGCCAATTCACCCCTCCACTTT
TRBJ1-2,TRBD1,once,TRBV19,CASSIGRQGGYTF,TGTGCCAGTAGTATAGGTCGACAGGGCGGGTACACCTTC
TRBJ2-7,NA,NA,TRBV7-5,CARSPIPGQGARTDYEQYF,TGTGCCAGAAGCCCCATTCCGGGACAGGGGGCCCGAACCGACTACGAGCAGTACTTC
TRBJ2-7,TRBD2,NA,TRBV5-1,CASSLGGAGGTNEQYF,TGCGCCAGCAGCTTGGGAGGTGCGGGGGGGACTAACGAGCAGTACTTC
TRBJ2-7,NA,NA,TRBV12-3/TRBV12-4,CASSLTGEQYF,TGTGCCAGCAGTTTAACGGGCGAGCAGTACTTC
TRBJ1-1,NA,NA,TRBV6-5,CASTNGQGIGTEAFF,TGTGCCAGCACAAACGGGCAGGGGATAGGCACTGAAGCTTTCTTT
TRBJ2-3,TRBD2,once,TRBV11-3,CASSLLAGDTQYF,TGTGCCAGCAGCTTACTAGCGGGGGATACGCAGTATTTT
TRBJ2-1,NA,NA,TRBV27,CASSPRLPAGNEQFF,TGTGCCAGCAGTCCCAGACTGCCAGCGGGCAATGAGCAGTTCTTC
TRBJ1-2,NA,NA,TRBV10-3,CAISGDILGYTF,TGTGCCATCAGTGGGGACATCTTGGGCTACACCTTC
TRBJ2-1,TRBD1,once,TRBV6-4,CASSDQGQVIGEQFF,TGTGCCAGCAGTGACCAGGGACAGGTCATAGGTGAGCAGTTCTTC
TRBJ2-1,TRBD2,NA,TRBV5-4,CASSSGLAGGLDEQFF,TGTGCCAGCAGCTCGGGACTAGCGGGGGGCCTCGATGAGCAGTTCTTC
TRBJ1-4,TRBD1,once,TRBV19,CASSEYRGRGPNEKLFF,TGTGCCAGTAGTGAATACAGGGGGCGCGGCCCTAATGAAAAACTGTTTTTT
TRBJ1-5,NA,NA,TRBV6-4,CASSANLGGGWPQHF,TGTGCCAGCAGTGCGAATTTGGGAGGAGGTTGGCCCCAGCATTTT
TRBJ2-3,NA,NA,TRBV5-5,CASSWGGSGDTDTQYF,TGTGCCAGCAGCTGGGGGGGCAGCGGTGACACAGATACGCAGTATTTT
TRBJ1-1,TRBD1,NA,TRBV13,CASSLDRENTEAFF,TGTGCCAGCAGCTTGGACAGGGAGAACACTGAAGCTTTCTTT
TRBJ1-4,NA,NA,TRBV7-9,CASSLAPRSSNEKLFF,TGTGCCAGCAGCCTCGCTCCGCGGTCGTCTAATGAAAAACTGTTTTTT
TRBJ2-7,NA,NA,TRBV14,CASSRGSLSGGSVVPTYEQYF,TGTGCCAGCAGCCGAGGTTCTTTATCAGGAGGTTCTGTCGTTCCTACCTACGAGCAGTACTTC
TRBJ2-1,TRBD2,once,TRBV5-1,CASSSLGGSGTYNEQFF,TGCGCCAGCAGCTCGCTCGGGGGTAGCGGGACCTACAATGAGCAGTTCTTC
TRBJ2-1,NA,NA,TRBV2,CASRQDSYNEQFF,TGTGCCAGCCGACAGGACTCCTACAATGAGCAGTTCTTC
TRBJ2-7,NA,NA,TRBV11-3,CASSRGSYEQYF,TGTGCCAGCAGCCGGGGCTCCTACGAGCAGTACTTC
TRBJ2-2,NA,once,TRBV7-9,CASSFLANTGELFF,TGTGCCAGCAGCTTTCTAGCTAACACCGGGGAGCTGTTTTTT
TRBJ2-7,TRBD2,NA,TRBV18,CASSPRLAGAYEQYF,TGTGCCAGCTCACCGAGACTAGCGGGGGCCTACGAGCAGTACTTC
TRBJ2-2,NA,once,TRBV7-9,CASTPSGYTGELFF,TGTGCCAGCACCCCTTCAGGGTACACCGGGGAGCTGTTTTTT
TRBJ2-2,TRBD2,NA,TRBV9,CASRPGLAGGRAGELFF,TGTGCCAGCAGACCGGGACTAGCGGGGGGGCGAGCCGGGGAGCTGTTTTTT
TRBJ1-5,NA,NA,TRBV19,CASSIVPTASNQPQHF,TGTGCCAGTAGTATAGTACCGACAGCCTCCAATCAGCCCCAGCATTTT
TRBJ2-7,NA,NA,TRBV6-5,CASSYTATYEQYF,TGTGCCAGCAGTTACACCGCCACATACGAGCAGTACTTC
TRBJ2-3,NA,NA,TRBV7-2,CASRRTGDTQYF,TGTGCCAGCAGACGAACAGGAGATACGCAGTATTTT
TRBJ2-7,NA,NA,TRBV5-1,CASSPEGGQSYEQYF,TGCGCCAGCAGCCCCGAGGGGGGACAGTCCTACGAGCAGTACTTC
TRBJ1-5,NA,NA,TRBV6-5,CASSPDSSSPQPQHF,TGTGCCAGCAGTCCCGACTCGTCTAGCCCTCAGCCCCAGCATTTT
TRBJ2-3,TRBD2,NA,TRBV5-4,CASSLAGTSGDTQYF,TGTGCCAGCAGCTTGGCCGGGACTAGCGGAGATACGCAGTATTTT
TRBJ1-1,NA,NA,TRBV19,CASSLGGWAEAFF,TGTGCCAGTAGCCTAGGGGGTTGGGCTGAAGCTTTCTTT
TRBJ2-1,TRBD2,NA,TRBV19,CASNGLADNEQFF,TGTGCCAGTAACGGACTAGCGGACAATGAGCAGTTCTTC
TRBJ1-6,TRBD1,NA,TRBV6-6,CASRRQGALGSPLHF,TGTGCCAGCAGACGCCAGGGGGCGCTGGGGTCACCCCTCCACTTT
TRBJ2-1,NA,NA,TRBV19,CASSIDNSGPHSYNEQFF,TGTGCCAGTAGTATAGATAATTCCGGTCCCCACTCCTACAATGAGCAGTTCTTC
TRBJ1-6,TRBD1,NA,TRBV19,CATSRDRDNSPLHF,TGTGCCACCTCCAGAGACAGGGATAATTCACCCCTCCACTTT
TRBJ2-1,NA,NA,TRBV7-7,CASAPGLTRRNEQFF,TGTGCCAGCGCCCCGGGGTTAACCCGGAGGAATGAGCAGTTCTTC
TRBJ2-1,NA,NA,TRBV7-2,CASSRTRSSYNEQFF,TGTGCCAGCAGCCGTACTAGGTCCTCCTACAATGAGCAGTTCTTC